The 30 T cell receptor beta chains below come from one sample, sequenced in a study of post-analysis software for immune sequencing data. General study findings and limits: TRBV5-6, TRBV5-1 and TRBV20-1 were among a handful of TRBV segments more frequent in patients than controls.

Their recognized antigens are unknown. Tagging with unique molecular identifiers was a feature of the TCR beta cDNA libraries. Each CDR3 protein is one row after TCRdb ran MiXCR on the PCR reads. This sample has about 260,000 distinct CDR3 sequences, with roughly a third found just once. The source material was blood. Every receptor here comes from a girl aged 5 to 17 with multiple sclerosis.

This sequence joins TRBV6-5 and TRBJ1-2; a weak D match, TRBD1 (5 bases). Germline assignment: CDR1 MNHEY and CDR2 SVGAGI. The CDR3 length is 13 residues. V lost 2 bases, J lost 9 bases, and 13 bases lay in between. DNA of the CDR3: TGTGCCAGCAGTTACGGGGCAGGGAATAGCTACACCTTC. This encodes CASSYGAGNSYTF.

The chain couples TRBV20-1 to TRBJ2-1; TRBD2 agrees at 9 bases. CDR1 and CDR2 (germline): DFQATT, SNEGSKA (reference sequence). The V gene end was trimmed by 5 bases and the J gene end by 7 bases; junction bases not matched to a gene: 9. The CDR3 loop spans 14 amino acids. In DNA form, the CDR3 reads TGCAGTGCTCCCCCGGGACTAGCAGATAATGAGCAGTTCTTC. The encoded protein is CSAPPGLADNEQFF.

In this sample, this clonotype turned up many times. A single base separates this from a much larger clone, so it may be a read error. The V and J genes are TRBV7-9 and TRBJ2-7, with D possibly TRBD2 on 5 matching bases. Germline loops: CDR1 SEHNR, CDR2 FQNEAQ (reference sequence). V was clipped by 5 bases and J by 3 bases, with 8 bases between them. CDR3 length: 12 residues. This CDR3 is CASSQRGYEQYF. CDR3 sequence (DNA): TGTGCCAGCAGCCAACGGGGCTACGAGCAGTACTTC.

V usage is TRBV5-1 and J usage is TRBJ2-2, with D possibly being TRBD1 (6 bases). Germline CDR1 and CDR2: SGHRS and YFSETQ. V lost 4 bases to trimming and J lost 0 bases, with 16 bases between them. The CDR3 extends over 17 amino acids. Here the CDR3 reads CASSLGQTLANTGELFF. CDR3 DNA: TGCGCCAGCAGCCTGGGACAAACCCTTGCGAACACCGGGGAGCTGTTTTTT.

The chain is built from TRBV3-1 and TRBJ2-1; 13 bases are a match to TRBD2. With V trimmed by 2 bases and J by 14 bases, 9 bases remained unmatched. There are 15 residues in the CDR3. Germline assignment: CDR1 LGHDT and CDR2 YNNKEL (reference sequence). The CDR3 DNA follows: TGTGCCAGCAGCCAATCGGGACTAGCGGGATATAGAAAGTTCTTC. It is translated as CASSQSGLAGYRKFF.

This sequence joins TRBV15 and TRBJ2-4; TRBD1 matches 8 bases. There are 15 residues in the CDR3. V trimming: 5 bases; J trimming: 5 bases; junction bases outside the gene matches: 8. The germline V gene has CDR1 LNHNV and CDR2 YYDKDF (reference sequence). The CDR3 is CATSARTGNQNIQYF. Written as DNA, the CDR3 is TGTGCCACCAGCGCGCGGACAGGGAACCAAAACATTCAGTACTTC.

A single count supports this clonotype. The CDR3 nucleotides are TGTGCCATCAGGGGAGCCGGCTACGAGCAGTACTTC. This encodes CAIRGAGYEQYF. The chain joins TRBV10-3 to TRBJ2-7, with D tentatively TRBD2 (5 bases). Trimming removed 6 bases from V and 3 bases from J, with 9 bases in between. The CDR3 covers 12 residues. From germline, CDR1 is ENHRY and CDR2 SYGVKD.

The genes are TRBV28 and TRBJ2-5, with 10 bases matching TRBD2. Germline loops: CDR1 MDHEN, CDR2 SYDVKM. CDR3 length equals 17 residues. Germline trimming cut 5 bases from V and 2 bases from J; bases unmatched to any gene: 11. DNA of the CDR3: TGTGCCAGCAGTGCCCGCCTCAGCGGGGGGGCACAAGAGACCCAGTACTTC. It is translated as CASSARLSGGAQETQYF.

As for this clonotype: Germline is not matched at one junction end, which may reflect a read error. The chain joins TRBV12-3 or TRBV12-4 to TRBJ2-4, with D maybe TRBD1 (7 bases). The J call is in doubt because the DNA end fits TRBJ2-7 better. This CDR3 is built from 18 residues. CDR3 loop: CVSSPRRRGVWVPYEQYF. The CDR3 coding sequence is TGTGTCAGCAGTCCCCGTCGCAGGGGGGTCTGGGTCCCCTACGAGCAGTACTTC.

There are many counts of this clonotype. CDR3 in amino acids: CSAKAETVSGALGETQYF. The CDR3 DNA sequence: TGCAGTGCTAAAGCGGAGACCGTTAGCGGAGCCTTGGGAGAGACCCAGTACTTC. The chain employs TRBV20-1 and TRBJ2-5, with D perhaps TRBD2 (6 bases). CDR3 size: 18 residues. Germline V lookup: CDR1 DFQATT, CDR2 SNEGSKA (reference sequence). V was clipped by 4 bases and J by 4 bases, with 28 bases between them.

This clonotype was seen many times. The V gene is TRBV5-1, the J gene TRBJ2-1, with 7 positions matching TRBD2. From germline, CDR1 is SGHRS and CDR2 YFSETQ. V lost 5 bases, J lost 4 bases, and 12 bases stayed unmatched. CDR3 length equals 16 residues. CDR3 residues: CASSPGAGGFYNEQFF. The CDR3 coding sequence is TGCGCCAGCAGTCCAGGCGCCGGGGGGTTTTACAATGAGCAGTTCTTC.

The genes are TRBV25-1 and TRBJ1-5; D possibly corresponds to TRBD1 (5 bases). Deletions cut 6 bases from V and 7 bases from J, with 10 bases between. Germline CDR1 and CDR2: MGHDK and SYGVNS. The length of the CDR3 is 12 residues. CDR3 coding DNA: TGTGCCAGCAGGAGGGGCGAGCAGCCCCAGCATTTT. Its protein is CASRRGEQPQHF.

The chain combines TRBV4-2 with TRBJ2-4; 11 bases align to TRBD2. The DNA end lines up better with TRBJ2-5; the J call may be wrong. Germline-derived CDR1 and CDR2 are LGHNA and YNFKEQ. The CDR3 totals 17 residues. The CDR3 region is CASSQETSGGIPETQYF. The CDR3, as DNA: TGTGCCAGCAGCCAAGAAACTAGCGGGGGCATCCCAGAGACCCAGTACTTC.

Details on this clonotype: A much more abundant neighbour one base away suggests this may be a read error. The chain combines TRBV12-3 or TRBV12-4 with TRBJ2-3; D is perhaps TRBD2 (5 bases). The CDR3 loop spans 13 amino acids. In nucleotides, the CDR3 is TGTGCCAGCAGTTTCGGGGTAACAGATGCGCAGTATTTT. Residues: CASSFGVTDAQYF.

This clonotype came up many times. The rearrangement joins TRBV9 to TRBJ2-1; D unresolved. This CDR3 comprises 14 residues. CDR1 and CDR2 (germline): SGDLS, YYNGEE. V was cut by 0 bases and J by 3 bases, with 7 bases left in between. The CDR3 here is CASSVDSDYNEQFF. In DNA, the CDR3 is TGTGCCAGCAGCGTAGATTCTGACTACAATGAGCAGTTCTTC. The full variable domain, completed using reference TRBV9 and TRBJ2-1, is DSGVTQTPKHLITATGQRVTLRCSPRSGDLSVYWYQQSLDQGLQFLIQYYNGEERAKGNILERFSAQQFPDLHSELNLSSLELGDSALYFCASSVDSDYNEQFFGPGTRLTVL.

At least ten counts were recorded for this clonotype. The chain carries TRBV5-1 and TRBJ2-3; D possibly corresponds to TRBD2 (6 bases). Germline assignment: CDR1 SGHRS and CDR2 YFSETQ. The V end lost 1 base, the J end lost 0 bases, and 12 bases lay between the germline ends. This CDR3 has 16 amino acids. CDR3 sequence reads: CASSLQLAASTDTQYF. In DNA form, the CDR3 reads TGCGCCAGCAGCTTGCAATTAGCGGCTAGCACAGATACGCAGTATTTT. The complete variable domain, with remaining parts taken from reference TRBV5-1 and TRBJ2-3, reads KAGVTQTPRYLIKTRGQQVTLSCSPISGHRSVSWYQQTPGQGLQFLFEYFSETQRNKGNFPGRFSGRQFSNSRSEMNVSTLELGDSALYLCASSLQLAASTDTQYFGPGTRLTVL.

The chain uses TRBV7-9 and TRBJ2-5; 7 bases are shared with TRBD2. Trimming removed 0 bases from V and 5 bases from J; junction bases left unmatched: 15. Germline assignment: CDR1 SEHNR and CDR2 FQNEAQ (reference sequence). CDR3 length equals 18 residues. CDR3 coding DNA: TGTGCCAGCAGCTTAGCGAAACTAGCGCGCCTCGGAAGGGAGACCCAGTACTTC. It yields the protein CASSLAKLARLGRETQYF.

As regards this clonotype: A much larger clone differs by one base, so this may be a read error. This chain joins TRBV29-1 and TRBJ2-1, with a possible D match to TRBD1 (5 bases). The J call may not be correct, given that the DNA end is closer to TRBJ2-7. From germline, CDR1 is SQVTM and CDR2 ANQGSEA. The CDR3 is 11 residues long. The CDR3 coding sequence is TGCAGCGTGCGACAGCACAATGAGCAGTACTTC. Its protein product is CSVRQHNEQYF.

The gene calls are TRBV12-3 or TRBV12-4 and TRBJ2-7, with D possibly TRBD2 on 6 matching bases. The CDR3 spans 15 residues. Trimming removed 2 bases at V and 5 bases at J, with 16 bases between. DNA of the CDR3: TGTGCCAGCAGTTTATTTGGGCGGCCGGGGGACGAGCAGTACTTC. It yields the protein CASSLFGRPGDEQYF.

This clonotype was found many times. CDR3 residues: CASSPEEGREKLFF. CDR3 in DNA: TGTGCCAGCAGCCCCGAGGAGGGTCGGGAAAAACTGTTTTTT. This chain links TRBV7-9 with TRBJ1-4, with unresolved D. Germline assignment: CDR1 SEHNR and CDR2 FQNEAQ (reference sequence). This CDR3 is built from 14 residues. V was trimmed by 5 bases and J by 8 bases, leaving 15 bases between them.

The chain links TRBV24-1 to TRBJ1-5; 8 bases agree with TRBD1. The ends lost 3 bases at V and 3 bases at J; junction bases unmatched: 3. The CDR3 extends over 15 amino acids. The germline V gene has CDR1 KGHDR and CDR2 SFDVKD. The CDR3 bases are TGTGCCACCAGTGATAGACAGGGGCCCAATCAGCCCCAGCATTTT. It yields the protein CATSDRQGPNQPQHF.

This clonotype has a count of ten or more. The chain recombines TRBV20-1 with TRBJ1-2; weak D call: TRBD1 (6 bases). The CDR3 extends over 12 amino acids. The germline V gene has CDR1 DFQATT and CDR2 SNEGSKA (reference sequence). V dropped 7 bases and J dropped 5 bases, with 14 bases sitting between them. In nucleotides, the CDR3 is TGCAGTGTTCAGCCGGACAGTTATGGCTACACCTTC. Its protein product is CSVQPDSYGYTF.

In regard to this clonotype: One base away lies a much larger clone, so this may be a sequencing read error. The rearrangement links TRBV29-1 to TRBJ1-2, with 12 nucleotides matching TRBD1. CDR3 length: 14 amino acids. V lost 6 bases to trimming and J lost 8 bases; unmatched junction nucleotides: 10. Germline lookup yields CDR1 SQVTM and CDR2 ANQGSEA. This CDR3 reads CSVSPGQGARGYTF. The CDR3 nucleotides are TGCAGCGTGTCACCGGGACAGGGGGCGCGAGGCTACACCTTC.

The chain recombines TRBV12-3 or TRBV12-4 with TRBJ2-1, with no clear D. This CDR3 is 14 amino acids long. Trimming pared 2 bases from V and 6 bases from J, leaving 11 bases between. Here the CDR3 DNA reads TGTGCCAGCAGTTTACGCCGATCCGGCAATGAGCAGTTCTTC. This encodes CASSLRRSGNEQFF.

A remark on this clonotype: A much larger clone differs from this one at a single base, so this may be a read error. CDR3 sequence reads: CAGSDRGTDTQYF. The DNA of the CDR3 is TGTGCCGGCAGTGACAGGGGCACAGATACGCAGTATTTT. The chain has TRBV6-4 and TRBJ2-3; 7 positions match TRBD1. The CDR3 has 13 residues. Looked up from germline, CDR1 is MRHNA and CDR2 is SNTAGT.

This clonotype was detected only a few times. V is TRBV7-2 and J is TRBJ1-4; D call uncertain. The V and J ends lost 5 bases and 4 bases respectively, with 11 bases between them. Germline values: CDR1 SGHTA, CDR2 FQGNSA. The CDR3 contains 14 residues. CDR3 amino acids: CASSPGARNEKLFF. CDR3 nucleotide sequence: TGTGCCAGCAGCCCCGGTGCCCGTAATGAAAAACTGTTTTTT. The full variable domain, completed using reference TRBV7-2 and TRBJ1-4, is GAGVSQSPSNKVTEKGKDVELRCDPISGHTALYWYRQSLGQGLEFLIYFQGNSAPDKSGLPSDRFSAERTGGSVSTLTIQRTQQEDSAVYLCASSPGARNEKLFFGSGTQLSVL.

A few counts support this clonotype. The rearrangement links TRBV28 to TRBJ2-5; tentative D call: TRBD2 (7 bases). V dropped 5 bases and J dropped 5 bases, with 18 bases sitting between them. Germline values: CDR1 MDHEN, CDR2 SYDVKM. The CDR3 has 15 amino acids. The chain's CDR3 is CASSRGGGPEETQYF. The CDR3 nucleotides read TGTGCCAGCAGTCGGGGAGGGGGGCCCGAGGAGACCCAGTACTTC.

This chain connects TRBV7-2 to TRBJ2-1; TRBD2 aligns across 11 bases. From germline, CDR1 is SGHTA and CDR2 FQGNSA. After removal of 3 bases from V and 0 bases from J, the junction contained 10 bases not matched to a gene. The CDR3 extends over 19 amino acids. The CDR3 coding sequence is TGTGCCAGCAGCTTTATCGCACTAGCGGGAGTCCCCTCCTACAATGAGCAGTTCTTC. Protein sequence: CASSFIALAGVPSYNEQFF.

This clonotype has only one observation. A much more abundant neighbour one base away suggests this may be a read error. The CDR3 ends on some other residue instead of the conserved phenylalanine or tryptophan, so this is likely a read error. V usage is TRBV28 and J usage is TRBJ1-2; no reliable D call. Germline V gene data show CDR1 as MDHEN and CDR2 as SYDVKM. The CDR3 is 12 residues long. Written as DNA, the CDR3 is TGTGGATGCGAAGGGTCTAACTATGGCTACACCGTC. This codes for CGCEGSNYGYTV.

In the case of this clonotype: A much bigger clone sits one base away, suggesting this may be a read error. The chain uses TRBV5-1 and TRBJ2-7; D perhaps matches TRBD2 (6 bases). The V gene lost 4 bases and the J gene lost 10 bases, with 24 bases spanning the gap. Germline CDR1 and CDR2: SGHRS and YFSETQ. CDR3 size: 15 residues. Here the CDR3 DNA reads TGCGCCAGCAGCGGCGGGACCCTCACGAGGGAGGCCCAGTACTTC. Translation: CASSGGTLTREAQYF.